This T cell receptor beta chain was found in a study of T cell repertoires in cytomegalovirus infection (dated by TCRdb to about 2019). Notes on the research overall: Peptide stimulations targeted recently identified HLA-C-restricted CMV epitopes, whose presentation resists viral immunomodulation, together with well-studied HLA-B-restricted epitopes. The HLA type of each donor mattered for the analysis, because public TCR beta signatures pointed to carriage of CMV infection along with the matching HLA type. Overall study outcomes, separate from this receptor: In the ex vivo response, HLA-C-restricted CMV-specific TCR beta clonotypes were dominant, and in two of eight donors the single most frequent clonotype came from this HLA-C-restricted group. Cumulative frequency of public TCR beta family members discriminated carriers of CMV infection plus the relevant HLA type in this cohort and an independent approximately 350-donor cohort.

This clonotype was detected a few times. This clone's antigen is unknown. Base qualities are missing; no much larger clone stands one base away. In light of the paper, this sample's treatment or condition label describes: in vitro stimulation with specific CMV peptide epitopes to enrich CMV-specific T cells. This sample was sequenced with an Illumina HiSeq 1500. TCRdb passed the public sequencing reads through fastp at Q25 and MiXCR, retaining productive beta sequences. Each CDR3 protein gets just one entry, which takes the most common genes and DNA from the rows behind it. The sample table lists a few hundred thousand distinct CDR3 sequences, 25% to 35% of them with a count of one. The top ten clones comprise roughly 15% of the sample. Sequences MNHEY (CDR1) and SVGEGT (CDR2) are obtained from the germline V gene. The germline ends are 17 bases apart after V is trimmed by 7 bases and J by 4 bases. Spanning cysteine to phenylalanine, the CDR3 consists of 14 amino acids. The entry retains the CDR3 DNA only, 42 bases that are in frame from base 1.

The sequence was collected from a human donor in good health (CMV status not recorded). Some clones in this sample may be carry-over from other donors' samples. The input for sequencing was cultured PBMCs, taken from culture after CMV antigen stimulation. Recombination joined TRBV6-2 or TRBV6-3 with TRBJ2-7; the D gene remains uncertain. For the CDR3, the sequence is CASKVSTQRYEQYF. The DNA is TGTGCCAGCAAAGTATCGACACAGAGATACGAGCAGTACTTC.